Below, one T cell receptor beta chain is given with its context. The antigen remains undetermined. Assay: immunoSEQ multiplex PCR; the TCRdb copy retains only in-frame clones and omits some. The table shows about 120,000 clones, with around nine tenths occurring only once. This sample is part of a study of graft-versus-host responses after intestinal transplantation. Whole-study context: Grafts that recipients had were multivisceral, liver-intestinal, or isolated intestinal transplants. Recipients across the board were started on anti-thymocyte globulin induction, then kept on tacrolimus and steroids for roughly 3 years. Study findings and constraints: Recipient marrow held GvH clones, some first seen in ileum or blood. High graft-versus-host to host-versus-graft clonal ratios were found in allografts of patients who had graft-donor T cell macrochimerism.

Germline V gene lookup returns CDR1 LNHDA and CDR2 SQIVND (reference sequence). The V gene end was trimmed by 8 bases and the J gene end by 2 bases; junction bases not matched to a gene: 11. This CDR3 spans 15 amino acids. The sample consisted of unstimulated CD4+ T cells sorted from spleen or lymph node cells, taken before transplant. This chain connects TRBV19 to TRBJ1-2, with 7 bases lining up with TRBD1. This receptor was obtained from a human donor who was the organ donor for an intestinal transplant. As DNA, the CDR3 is TGTGCCAGTGCTAAGACAGGGCAGGGGAACTATGGCTACACCTTC. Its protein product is CASAKTGQGNYGYTF.